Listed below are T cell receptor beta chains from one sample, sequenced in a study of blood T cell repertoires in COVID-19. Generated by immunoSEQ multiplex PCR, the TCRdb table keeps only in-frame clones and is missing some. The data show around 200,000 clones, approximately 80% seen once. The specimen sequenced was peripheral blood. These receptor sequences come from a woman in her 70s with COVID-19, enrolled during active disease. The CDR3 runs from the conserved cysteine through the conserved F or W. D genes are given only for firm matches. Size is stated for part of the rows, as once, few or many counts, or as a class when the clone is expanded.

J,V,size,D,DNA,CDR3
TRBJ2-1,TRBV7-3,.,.,TGTGCCAGCAGCTTAAAGCCCCCAACCCCCCATGAGCAGTTCTTC,CASSLKPPTPHEQFF
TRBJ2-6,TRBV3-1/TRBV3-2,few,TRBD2,TGTGCCAGCAGCCCTAGCGGGAGAGGCGACAACGTCCTGACTTTC,CASSPSGRGDNVLTF
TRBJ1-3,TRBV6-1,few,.,TGTGCCAGCAGTGAAGCGGCGGGAGGAAACACCATATATTTT,CASSEAAGGNTIYF
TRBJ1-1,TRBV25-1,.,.,TGTGCCAGCAAGAGCACAACGGGACAAATAAACACTGAAGCTTTCTTT,CASKSTTGQINTEAFF
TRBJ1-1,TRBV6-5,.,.,TGTGCCAGCATCCGTCGGGGGAACACTGAAGCTTTCTTT,CASIRRGNTEAFF
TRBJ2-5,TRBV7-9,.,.,TGTGCCAGCAGCTTAGTACGCGGAACTAAAGAGACCCAGTACTTC,CASSLVRGTKETQYF
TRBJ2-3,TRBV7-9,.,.,TGTGCCAGCAGCTTGCTCGGGCTAGCAGGAGATACGCAGTATTTT,CASSLLGLAGDTQYF
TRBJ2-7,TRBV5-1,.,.,TGCGCCAGCAGCTTGTATTCGTCAGGGCCCTACGAGCAGTACTTC,CASSLYSSGPYEQYF
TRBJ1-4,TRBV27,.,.,TGTGCCAGCAGTTTACTACAGGATAATGAAAAACTGTTTTTT,CASSLLQDNEKLFF
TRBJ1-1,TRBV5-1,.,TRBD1,TGCGCCAGCAGCTTGGTGGCAGGGGGCTCTCAAGCTTTCTTT,CASSLVAGGSQAFF
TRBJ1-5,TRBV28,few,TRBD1,TGTGCCAGCAGTACCGGGACAGGGGATTGGCCCCAGCATTTT,CASSTGTGDWPQHF
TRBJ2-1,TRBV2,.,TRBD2,TGTGCCAGCAGTTTCCGACTAGCGGGCTACAATGAGCAGTTCTTC,CASSFRLAGYNEQFF
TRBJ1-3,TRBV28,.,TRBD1,TGTGCCAGCGGGGAGGGACAGGGCCGCATCGCCATATATTTT,CASGEGQGRIAIYF
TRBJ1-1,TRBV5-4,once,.,TGTGCCAGCAGTCAACGAGGCACTGAAGCTTTCTTT,CASSQRGTEAFF
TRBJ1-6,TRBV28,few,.,TGTGCCAGCAGTTTGCCCCAGGGGAGGGCTTCACCCCTCCACTTT,CASSLPQGRASPLHF
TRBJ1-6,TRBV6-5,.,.,TGTGCCAGCAGCCCGCCGGGGTATAATTCACCCCTCCACTTT,CASSPPGYNSPLHF
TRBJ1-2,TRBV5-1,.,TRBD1,TGCGCCAGCAGCTTGGAGACAGGGACCAACTATGGCTACACCTTC,CASSLETGTNYGYTF
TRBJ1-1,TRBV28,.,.,TGTGCCAGCAGGCCCACGGGAAACGCTGAAGCTTTCTTT,CASRPTGNAEAFF